This T cell receptor (beta chain) was retrieved from a study of blood T cell repertoires in COVID-19. Cohorts were assigned according to the clinical history that participants reported. Original methodology: Estimates of nucleated cell counts were drawn from the amplification of reference gene primers. Repertoires were generated with immunoSEQ multiplex PCR, while TCRdb's copy carries only in-frame clones and drops some. Clone size and the V and J calls come from that table; the DNA yielded D and trimming. The sample holds 180,000 or so clones, 65% to 90% seen once. Germline loops: CDR1 KGHSH, CDR2 LQKENI. The CDR3 is made up of 13 amino acids. Between the trimmed V and J ends, which lost 4 bases and 5 bases, there was a span of 9 bases.

The TCR was taken from a man aged 45-60 years who had recovered from COVID-19. This chain joins TRBV18 and TRBJ1-5; no clear D. Material: PBMCs or T cells enriched from blood (not recorded which). The CDR3 nucleotides are TGTGCCAGCTCACGATCGGTGGATCAGCCCCAGCATTTT. Translated: CASSRSVDQPQHF. Full variable domain (missing parts from reference TRBV18 and TRBJ1-5): NAGVMQNPRHLVRRRGQEARLRCSPMKGHSHVYWYRQLPEEGLKFMVYLQKENIIDESGMPKERFSAEFPKEGPSILRIQQVVRGDSAAYFCASSRSVDQPQHFGDGTRLSIL.